This T cell receptor (beta chain) was sequenced during a study of blood T cell repertoires in COVID-19. Study context: Spain, Italy and the United States supplied samples that represented acute and convalescent COVID-19. From T cells, B-cell-depleted T cells, or PBMCs came the material, which was cDNA or gDNA.

Germline CDR1 is KGHDR and CDR2 is SFDVKD. CDR3 length: 14 residues. After removal of 0 bases from V and 8 bases from J, the junction contained 0 bases not matched to a gene. TCRdb keeps only in-frame clones here, not all; method: immunoSEQ multiplex PCR. The table has roughly 250,000 clones, approximately 85% seen once. Sequenced: peripheral blood. This TCR was sampled from a man aged 35 to 55 with acute or convalescent COVID-19. The V and J genes are TRBV24-1 and TRBJ1-2; 12 positions agree with TRBD1. The CDR3 loop reads CATSDLGTGGGYTF. CDR3 bases: TGTGCCACCAGTGATTTGGGGACAGGGGGCGGCTACACCTTC.